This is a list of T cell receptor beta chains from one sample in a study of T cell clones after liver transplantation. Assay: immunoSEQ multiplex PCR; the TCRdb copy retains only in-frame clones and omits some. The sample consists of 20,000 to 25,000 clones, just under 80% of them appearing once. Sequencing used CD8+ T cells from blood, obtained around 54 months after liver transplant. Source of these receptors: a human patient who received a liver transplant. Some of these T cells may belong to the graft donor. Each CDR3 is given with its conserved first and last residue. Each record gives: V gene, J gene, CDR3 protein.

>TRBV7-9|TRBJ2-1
CASSPAGDSPTDEQFF
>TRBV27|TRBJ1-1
CASSLFGGSEAFF
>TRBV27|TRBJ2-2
CASSRLPGLNTGELFF
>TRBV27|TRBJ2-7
CASGSGTGYEQYF
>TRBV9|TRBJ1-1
CASSANPQRGENTEAFF
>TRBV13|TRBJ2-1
CASSSLRQGGSYNEQFF
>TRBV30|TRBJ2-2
CGSGGGYTGELFF
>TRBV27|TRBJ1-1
CASSLQGTNTEAFF
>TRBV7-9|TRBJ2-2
CASSLPNTGELFF
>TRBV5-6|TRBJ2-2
CASSLGFAGKFTGELFF
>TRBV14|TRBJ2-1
CASSRQGVYNEQFF
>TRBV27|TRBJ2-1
CASSLLAAGPYNEQFF
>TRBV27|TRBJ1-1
CASSLGTGWEAFF
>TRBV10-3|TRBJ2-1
CAISESNNEQFF
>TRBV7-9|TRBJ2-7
CASTSPQGYEQYF
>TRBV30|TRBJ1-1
CAWSGSGTEAFF
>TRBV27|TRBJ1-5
CASSYSGSNQPQHF
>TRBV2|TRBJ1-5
CASSSGTGSNNQPQHF
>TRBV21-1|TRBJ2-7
CASSKRSGRNYEQYF
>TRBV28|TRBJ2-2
CASSPILNTGELFF
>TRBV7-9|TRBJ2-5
CASSLIGAGAWETQYF
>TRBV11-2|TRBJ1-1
CASSPARGNTEAFF
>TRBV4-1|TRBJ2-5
CASSQAGSQETQYF
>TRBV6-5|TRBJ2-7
CASSFGNSAYEQYF
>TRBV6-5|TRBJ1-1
CASTANRNTEAFF
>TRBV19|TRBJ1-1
CASSNQVTQMNTEAFF
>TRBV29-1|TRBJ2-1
CSVEYNEQFF
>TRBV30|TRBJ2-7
CAWNLGRHEQYF
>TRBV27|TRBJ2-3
CASSLTAGDGVAQYF
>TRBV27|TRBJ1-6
CASSLYRTGNNSPLHF
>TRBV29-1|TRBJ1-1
CSVELVGEAFF
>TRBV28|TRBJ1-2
CASSLVLQGGYTF
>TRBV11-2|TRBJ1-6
CASSLEGSGSPLHF
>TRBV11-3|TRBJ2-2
CASSPRQGYGGELFF
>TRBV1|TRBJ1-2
CTSSWTGCAKDLWLHF
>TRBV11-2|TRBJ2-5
CASSFSETQYF
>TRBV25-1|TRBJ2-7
CASSEGQGRYEQYF
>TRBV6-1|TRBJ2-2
CASTRGGPGELFF